This TCR beta chain was retrieved from a study of blood T cells in healthy people across ages (dated by TCRdb to 2013 to 2016). For the wider study: Template switching captured roughly one uniquely barcoded TCR beta cDNA molecule per two T cells in model experiments. The study measured age-related changes in TCR beta repertoire diversity using deep sequencing normalized with unique cDNA molecular identifiers. The donors were split into four age groups: young (average 16 years), middle-aged (around 37), aged (around 67) and long-lived (roughly 88). To avoid experimental bias, donors of different ages were randomly spread across the sequencing lanes. The study analyzed two additional independent replicas of 1 million unique cDNA reads from the same blood draw for two donors, one aged 18 to 29 and one aged 80 or older.

The germline V gene specifies MNHEY as CDR1 and SVGAGI as CDR2. From the cysteine up to the phenylalanine, the CDR3 has a length of 15 residues. The read is trimmed to its CDR3 DNA, 45 bases read in frame from base 1. V is pared back by 2 bases and J by 13 bases, with 21 bases lying between the germline termini. In the case of this clonotype: Its antigen is currently not known. No base-level quality is on record; no much larger clone is a single base apart.

Systemically healthy Caucasian individuals from Russia, about 38 in total and aged about 6 to 95 years, were included as donors. Each donor gave 8 to 10 milliliters of peripheral blood, drawn into EDTA-treated Vacutainer tubes. Ficoll-Paque density-gradient centrifugation was used to isolate PBMCs, with at least 6 million obtained per sample. Trizol reagent was used to extract total RNA from PBMCs, with at least 5.5 micrograms per sample. The percentages of naive CD45RAhigh/CD27high T cells were determined by flow cytometry on a PBMC aliquot from every donor. Summary of the overall study and its limitations: Donor CMV infection status was unknown, potentially confounding age-related changes in expanded clonotypes. Conclusive comparison of naive and antigen-experienced compartments was prevented by the profiling of bulk unsorted PBMCs. There was a strong correlation between observed TCR beta diversity and the percentage of naive T cells measured by flow cytometry. Compared with the aged group, more naive CD4+ T cells, fewer expanded clones and increased TCR diversity were shown by the long-lived group, suggesting age selection. As age increased, observed TCR beta diversity per million T cells dropped in a roughly linear way, and a significant reduction was already evident by age approximately 40. Total diversity estimates from one million sequenced T cells were considered lower bounds and underestimates.

Libraries came from 5' RACE. The data were produced on an Illumina HiSeq 2500. A second roughly 6 to 11 cycle PCR used a sample-barcoded 5' primer and a J-beta primer mix. A unique molecular identifier was introduced onto each TCR beta cDNA molecule by a template-switch 5' adaptor carrying 12 random nucleotides. Each sample yielded at least 2.5 million CDR3-containing paired-end reads. All of the RNA was converted into first-strand cDNA using the Mint cDNA synthesis kit, with a TRBC-specific oligonucleotide serving as the primer. All cDNA was treated with uracil-DNA glycosylase and then went through a first 18-cycle PCR with the universal primers M1SS and BC2_uni_R. In the authors' own workflow: Normalization of each sample was performed by random selection of 1 million high-quality reads, each carrying a distinct molecular identifier. Reads with shared molecular identifiers were discarded instead of being binned into consensus sequences. MiTCR, with a Q25 quality threshold and the strictest error-elimination algorithm, was used for CDR3 identification, clonotype clustering and error correction. A nonparametric unseen species model with Euler transformation was used to estimate a lower bound on total TCR beta diversity. TCRdb passed the public sequencing reads through fastp at Q25 and MiXCR, retaining productive beta sequences. Identical CDR3 protein sequences are pooled into one entry, listed with their most common genes and DNA. Clone size and V and J calls follow TCRdb, not the original study. The sample table lists fewer than 950,000 distinct CDR3 sequences, 50% to 65% of them with a count of one. Roughly 40% of the sample goes to the ten largest clones.

The chain is encoded by TRBV6-5 joined to TRBJ2-4, with TRBD1 tentatively as D gene (6 bases match). Sequenced material: blood. The sequence was collected from a man aged 80 or over in good health. This receptor has the CDR3 CASSYRLLTGWEQYF. At the DNA level, the sequence is TGTGCCAGCAGTTACCGGCTCCTGACAGGATGGGAGCAGTACTTC.